A selection of T cell receptor beta chains follows, all from one sample in a study of siplizumab effects on memory and regulatory T cells. Sequencing used immunoSEQ multiplex PCR; TCRdb keeps in-frame clones, though not all of them. The sample lists about 55,000 clones, nearly 98% occurring once. Sequenced sample: naive CD4+ T cells sorted from blood. These receptors originate from a human donor in good health. Each CDR3 is given with its conserved first and last residue. The D gene is left open where the match is weak. Rows give clone size only sometimes, using once, few, many, or a class for an expanded clone.

>TRBD2|TRBJ2-3|-|TRBV5-6
CASSLAPGSGNTDTQYF
TGTGCCAGCAGCTTGGCCCCTGGTAGCGGGAACACAGATACGCAGTATTTT
>-|TRBJ1-1|few|TRBV30
CAWRQGTGTEAFF
TGTGCCTGGAGACAGGGAACAGGCACTGAAGCTTTCTTT
>-|TRBJ1-1|-|TRBV6-5
CASSYKHLNTEAFF
TGTGCCAGCAGTTACAAGCACCTTAACACTGAAGCTTTCTTT
>-|TRBJ2-3|-|TRBV5-1
CASSLGPTDTQYF
TGCGCCAGCAGCTTAGGACCCACAGATACGCAGTATTTT
>TRBD2|TRBJ2-7|-|TRBV19
CASSDQRGYYEQYF
TGTGCCAGTAGTGACCAGCGGGGGTACTACGAGCAGTACTTC
>-|TRBJ1-5|-|TRBV5-1
CASSLDGNQPQHF
TGCGCCAGCAGCTTGGACGGCAATCAGCCCCAGCATTTT
>-|TRBJ1-1|-|TRBV2
CASSEGATLNTEAFF
TGTGCCAGCAGTGAAGGGGCTACATTGAACACTGAAGCTTTCTTT
>-|TRBJ2-5|-|TRBV14
CASSQVAQETQYF
TGTGCCAGCAGCCAAGTAGCGCAAGAGACCCAGTACTTC
>-|TRBJ1-5|-|TRBV15
CATSRDPGGNQPQHF
TGTGCCACCAGCAGAGATCCAGGGGGCAATCAGCCCCAGCATTTT
>-|TRBJ2-5|-|TRBV7-9
CASSWGGGQETQYF
TGTGCCAGCAGCTGGGGAGGAGGGCAAGAGACCCAGTACTTC
>-|TRBJ2-7|once|TRBV6-5
CATLEIGPPTREQYF
TGTGCCACCCTAGAAATAGGACCACCCACGAGGGAGCAGTACTTC